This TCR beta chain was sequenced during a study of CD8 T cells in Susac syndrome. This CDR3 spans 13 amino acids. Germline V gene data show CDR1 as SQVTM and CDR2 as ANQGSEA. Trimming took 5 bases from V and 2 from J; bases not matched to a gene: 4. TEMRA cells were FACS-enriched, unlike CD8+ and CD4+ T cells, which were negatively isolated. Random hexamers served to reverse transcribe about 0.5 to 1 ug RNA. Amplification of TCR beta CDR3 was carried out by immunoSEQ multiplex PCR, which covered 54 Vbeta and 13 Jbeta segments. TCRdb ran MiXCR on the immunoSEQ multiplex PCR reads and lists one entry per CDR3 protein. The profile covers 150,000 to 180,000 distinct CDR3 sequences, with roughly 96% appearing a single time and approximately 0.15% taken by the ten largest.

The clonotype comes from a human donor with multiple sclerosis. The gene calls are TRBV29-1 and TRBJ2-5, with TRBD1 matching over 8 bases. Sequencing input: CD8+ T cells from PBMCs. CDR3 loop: CSVRTGLQETQYF. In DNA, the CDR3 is TGCAGCGTTCGGACAGGGCTACAAGAGACCCAGTACTTC.